These T cell receptor beta chains were read from a single sample in a study of cytomegalovirus exposure and HLA in healthy donors. Some clones are missing from TCRdb's copy, which holds only in-frame ones; the method was immunoSEQ multiplex PCR. The repertoire consists of about 160,000 clones, with roughly 83% occurring once and the leading ten covering under 4%. Sequenced sample: PBMCs. These receptors all stem from a human donor in good health. Both conserved end residues are part of each CDR3. The order of the fields is clone size, D gene, J gene, CDR3 length, V gene, CDR3 protein, CDR3 DNA. The D gene is left open where the match is weak. Part of the rows lack a size; the others show once, few, many or a class for expanded clones.

size: NA; D: NA; J: TRBJ1-2; length: 13; V: TRBV7-9; CDR3: CASGAQVNYGYTF; DNA: TGTGCCAGCGGGGCTCAAGTTAACTATGGCTACACCTTC
size: NA; D: NA; J: TRBJ2-7; length: 14; V: TRBV27; CDR3: CASSLAAVAYEQYF; DNA: TGTGCCAGCAGTTTAGCAGCGGTAGCCTACGAGCAGTACTTC
size: NA; D: NA; J: TRBJ2-5; length: 16; V: TRBV9; CDR3: CASSVGLAGVEETQYF; DNA: TGTGCCAGCAGCGTAGGACTCGCCGGGGTGGAAGAGACCCAGTACTTC
size: NA; D: TRBD2; J: TRBJ2-1; length: 16; V: TRBV4-3; CDR3: CASSQDRAGGSNEQFF; DNA: TGCGCCAGCAGCCAAGATCGGGCGGGAGGAAGCAATGAGCAGTTCTTC
size: NA; D: TRBD2; J: TRBJ2-3; length: 16; V: TRBV25-1; CDR3: CASSEAGGLASHTQYF; DNA: TGTGCCAGCAGTGAGGCTGGGGGACTAGCGTCACATACGCAGTATTTT
size: NA; D: TRBD1; J: TRBJ2-5; length: 15; V: TRBV28; CDR3: CASNFKDRGQETQYF; DNA: TGTGCCAGCAACTTTAAAGACAGGGGCCAAGAGACCCAGTACTTC
size: NA; D: TRBD1; J: TRBJ2-3; length: 16; V: TRBV12-5; CDR3: CASGLTTGVRTDTQYF; DNA: TGTGCTAGTGGTTTGACGACAGGGGTAAGGACAGATACGCAGTATTTT
size: NA; D: TRBD1; J: TRBJ1-2; length: 15; V: TRBV27; CDR3: CASSRDSVTNYGYTF; DNA: TGTGCCAGCAGTCGGGACAGCGTTACTAACTATGGCTACACCTTC
size: NA; D: NA; J: TRBJ2-3; length: 14; V: TRBV7-8; CDR3: CASSLGGPRDTQYF; DNA: TGTGCCAGCAGCTTGGGGGGGCCCCGAGATACGCAGTATTTT
size: NA; D: NA; J: TRBJ1-2; length: 12; V: TRBV5-4; CDR3: CASSARGYGYTF; DNA: TGTGCCAGCAGCGCCAGGGGCTATGGCTACACCTTC
size: NA; D: TRBD1; J: TRBJ2-7; length: 14; V: TRBV10-3; CDR3: CAISDTGGYFEQYF; DNA: TGTGCCATCAGTGATACAGGGGGGTATTTCGAGCAGTACTTC
size: NA; D: TRBD1; J: TRBJ2-5; length: 17; V: TRBV7-2; CDR3: CASSLARGDSLKETQYF; DNA: TGTGCCAGCAGCTTAGCGCGTGGGGACAGTTTGAAAGAGACCCAGTACTTC
size: NA; D: NA; J: TRBJ1-4; length: 15; V: TRBV28; CDR3: CASGGANSRNEKLFF; DNA: TGTGCCAGCGGGGGCGCCAACTCTCGAAATGAAAAACTGTTTTTT
size: NA; D: TRBD1; J: TRBJ2-7; length: 15; V: TRBV4-1; CDR3: CASSQSRDSSYEQYF; DNA: TGCGCCAGCAGCCAAAGTCGGGACAGCTCCTACGAGCAGTACTTC
size: NA; D: TRBD1; J: TRBJ2-5; length: 14; V: TRBV2; CDR3: CASNRQGPTETQYF; DNA: TGTGCCAGCAACCGACAGGGCCCGACCGAGACCCAGTACTTC
size: NA; D: NA; J: TRBJ2-1; length: 13; V: TRBV7-6; CDR3: CASSPSSYNEQFF; DNA: TGTGCCAGCAGCCCCAGCTCCTACAATGAGCAGTTCTTC
size: few; D: NA; J: TRBJ1-5; length: 13; V: TRBV27; CDR3: CASSFQSNQPQHF; DNA: TGTGCCAGCAGTTTTCAGAGCAATCAGCCCCAGCATTTT
size: NA; D: TRBD1; J: TRBJ1-5; length: 14; V: TRBV2; CDR3: CASNTGGRNQPQHF; DNA: TGTGCCAGCAACACAGGGGGCAGGAATCAGCCCCAGCATTTT
size: few; D: NA; J: TRBJ1-4; length: 16; V: TRBV11-2; CDR3: CASSSVPYRVNEKLFF; DNA: TGTGCCAGCAGCTCGGTACCTTACAGAGTTAATGAAAAACTGTTTTTT
size: NA; D: NA; J: TRBJ1-5; length: 14; V: TRBV19; CDR3: CASEGLVENQPQHF; DNA: TGTGCCAGCGAGGGCCTAGTTGAAAATCAGCCCCAGCATTTT